This entry lists 29 T cell receptor beta chains sequenced from one sample in a study of blood T cell repertoires in COVID-19 (dated by TCRdb to about 2020). Libraries were constructed by the immunoSEQ multiplex PCR assay. TCRdb provides this immuneACCESS table in a form limited to in-frame rearrangements. Some clones are lacking; in checked studies, under half of them reflect an unresolved V gene, and why the rest are absent is not known. Within this sample are approximately 230,000 clones, with around nine tenths of them counted one time only. The ten largest clones add up to around 2.2% of the sample. The sample comprised peripheral blood. These receptors originate from a woman aged 40 to 50 who had recovered from COVID-19.

The CDR3 sequence is CASSYSQRGGVYEQYF. The CDR3 DNA follows: TGCGCCAGCAGCTACAGTCAGCGGGGGGGCGTTTACGAGCAGTACTTC. The chain links TRBV4-3 to TRBJ2-7, with 10 bases that match TRBD2. The CDR3 contains 16 residues. CDR1 is LGHNA and CDR2 is YSLEER in the germline V gene. The junction had 11 bases not matched to a gene; V was cut back by 5 bases and J by 4 bases.

This clone came up a few times. Additional DNA sequences in this sample encode the identical CDR3. The CDR3 nucleotides are TGTGCCAGCTCACCGCCGACAGGGAATGAAAAACTGTTTTTT. Protein sequence: CASSPPTGNEKLFF. The V gene is TRBV18, the J gene TRBJ1-4; 7 bases map to TRBD1. The length of the CDR3 is 14 residues. Germline CDR1 and CDR2: KGHSH and LQKENI. Losses at the gene ends were 3 bases for V and 5 bases for J; bases not matched to a gene: 3.

The chain links TRBV11-3 to TRBJ2-5; the D gene is possibly TRBD1 (6 bases). Per the germline V gene, CDR1 is SGHNT and CDR2 is YENEEA. This CDR3 has 15 residues. Trimming took 3 bases from V and 0 from J, leaving 11 bases between them. This CDR3 is CASSFQGGYQETQYF. The CDR3 DNA sequence: TGTGCCAGCAGCTTCCAAGGGGGATACCAAGAGACCCAGTACTTC.

This clone is a singleton in its sample. The V and J genes are TRBV9 and TRBJ2-1; unclear D gene. Germline lookup yields CDR1 SGDLS and CDR2 YYNGEE. There are 14 residues in the CDR3. The V gene lost 0 bases and the J gene lost 8 bases, with 12 bases spanning the gap. The CDR3 DNA follows: TGTGCCAGCAGCGTAGACCCCCCCGGGTATGAGCAGTTCTTC. Protein: CASSVDPPGYEQFF.

This clone was observed a handful of times. The chain couples TRBV13 to TRBJ2-7; D not certain. The germline V gene encodes CDR1 PRHDT and CDR2 FYEKMQ (reference sequence). The CDR3 is made up of 12 amino acids. With 9 bases removed from V and 6 bases from J, the gap between germline ends came to 15 bases. The CDR3, as DNA: TGTGCCAGGGGCGTGGTAGGCTGCGAGCAGTACTTC. This gives the protein CARGVVGCEQYF. The whole variable domain, remainder taken from reference TRBV13 and TRBJ2-7, is AAGVIQSPRHLIKEKRETATLKCYPIPRHDTVYWYQQGPGQDPQFLISFYEKMQSDKGSIPDRFSAQQFSDYHSELNMSSLELGDSALYFCARGVVGCEQYFGPGTRLTVT.

The gene calls are TRBV7-9 and TRBJ2-5; 9 bases map to TRBD2. CDR1 is SEHNR, CDR2 FQNEAQ, per germline (reference sequence). Trimming cost V 5 bases and J 9 bases; bases outside gene matches: 13. This CDR3 region has 15 residues. Here the CDR3 DNA reads TGTGCCAGCAGCCCCCAGGGGGGCGGGGGGGCCCCCCAGTACTTC. This gives the protein CASSPQGGGGAPQYF.

The rearrangement joins TRBV5-1 to TRBJ2-7; 9 nucleotides match TRBD1. Germline assignment: CDR1 SGHRS and CDR2 YFSETQ. The CDR3 length is 13 residues. Germline trimming cut 7 bases from V and 5 bases from J; bases unmatched to any gene: 7. The CDR3 sequence: CASFSTGGHEQYF. The CDR3 nucleotides are TGCGCCAGCTTCTCGACAGGGGGGCACGAGCAGTACTTC.

This chain connects TRBV5-7 to TRBJ2-1; tentative D call: TRBD1 (6 bases). TRBV5-7 is known as an ORF, though its function is uncertain. Trimming took off 5 bases at V and 7 bases at J, with 25 bases between the two ends. CDR3 length: 17 residues. CDR3 loop: CASRYRLERTEDNEQFF. CDR3 sequence (DNA): TGTGCCAGCAGGTATCGCTTGGAAAGGACAGAAGATAATGAGCAGTTCTTC.

The rearrangement links TRBV19 to TRBJ1-2, with a tentative D call TRBD1 (5 bases). In germline, CDR1 is LNHDA, CDR2 SQIVND (reference sequence). V was pared by 5 bases and J by 5 bases, with 12 bases between. CDR3 size: 13 residues. CDR3 nucleotides: TGTGCCAGTAGTGTCGCCAGGGTGTATGGCTACACCTTC. It encodes CASSVARVYGYTF.

The chain uses TRBV28 and TRBJ1-4, with 12 bases aligning to TRBD1. This CDR3 has 15 residues. V lost 5 bases, J lost 7 bases, and 5 bases stayed unmatched. In germline, CDR1 is MDHEN, CDR2 SYDVKM. The CDR3 spells CASSARGQGAEKLFF. The CDR3 coding sequence is TGTGCCAGCAGTGCTAGGGGACAGGGGGCTGAAAAACTGTTTTTT.

J is TRBJ2-7 and V is TRBV7-9, with a weak D call TRBD1 (6 bases). Trimming stripped 7 bases from V and 1 base from J, with 17 bases between. From germline, CDR1 is SEHNR and CDR2 FQNEAQ (reference sequence). This CDR3 has 15 amino acids. CDR3 protein: CASTLFQGNSYEQYF. CDR3 coding DNA: TGTGCCAGCACCCTATTCCAGGGGAATTCCTACGAGCAGTACTTC.

The J gene is TRBJ1-6, the V gene TRBV12-3 or TRBV12-4; a possible D gene is TRBD1 (6 bases). V was shortened by 7 bases and J by 7 bases, with 11 bases between the two germline ends. The CDR3 runs to 13 residues. In nucleotides, the CDR3 is TGTGCCAGCACCCCGAGGGGGAATTCACCCCTCCACTTT. This sequence encodes CASTPRGNSPLHF.

This chain links TRBV27 with TRBJ1-1, with 9 bases lining up with TRBD1. This CDR3 is 14 amino acids long. Germline V gene lookup returns CDR1 MNHEY and CDR2 SMNVEV (reference sequence). J gave up 5 bases and V 2 bases, and 3 bases lay outside the gene matches. The CDR3: CASSLDRGATEAFF. Here the CDR3 DNA reads TGTGCCAGCAGTTTAGACAGGGGGGCGACTGAAGCTTTCTTT.

This chain links TRBV15 with TRBJ1-1; tentative D call: TRBD1 (5 bases). The CDR3 is 16 residues long. V shed 2 bases and J shed 5 bases, with 18 bases lying between them. CDR1 is LNHNV and CDR2 is YYDKDF in the germline V gene (reference sequence). The CDR3 nucleotides read TGTGCCACCAGCAGATCGGGGGGAGGCTTATCGACTGAAGCTTTCTTT. Translated, it gives CATSRSGGGLSTEAFF. Together with reference TRBV15 and TRBJ1-1, the CDR3 gives the full variable domain: DAMVIQNPRYQVTQFGKPVTLSCSQTLNHNVMYWYQQKSSQAPKLLFHYYDKDFNNEADTPDNFQSRRPNTSFCFLDIRSPGLGDTAMYLCATSRSGGGLSTEAFFGQGTRLTVV.

The chain employs TRBV20-1 and TRBJ1-5; D unclear. With 5 bases removed from V and 5 bases from J, the gap between germline ends came to 7 bases. This CDR3 is built from 11 residues. The germline V gene has CDR1 DFQATT and CDR2 SNEGSKA (reference sequence). This chain's CDR3 is CSAAVDQPQHF. CDR3 coding DNA: TGCAGTGCTGCAGTGGATCAGCCCCAGCATTTT.

V is TRBV6-1 and J is TRBJ1-6, with D possibly TRBD1 on 5 matching bases. The V gene's germline CDR1 is MNHNS and CDR2 SASEGT. The CDR3 consists of 16 residues. V was clipped by 1 base and J by 4 bases, with 11 bases between them. This CDR3 reads CASSEGGRGYNSPLHF. CDR3 bases: TGTGCCAGCAGTGAAGGGGGAAGGGGTTATAATTCACCCCTCCACTTT.

This chain connects TRBV14 to TRBJ2-3; D possibly corresponds to TRBD2 (5 bases). Germline CDR1 SGHDN, CDR2 FVKESK. V was pared by 2 bases and J by 0 bases, with 15 bases between. This CDR3 contains 17 residues. As DNA, the CDR3 is TGTGCCAGCAGCCAACAGGCTCGGCGGACTAGCACAGATACGCAGTATTTT. Its protein product is CASSQQARRTSTDTQYF.

This chain joins TRBV27 and TRBJ1-5; 12 bases are a match to TRBD1. This CDR3 is built from 19 residues. In germline, CDR1 is MNHEY, CDR2 SMNVEV (reference sequence). Trimming at V came to 6 bases and at J to 4 bases, leaving 16 bases not matched to a gene. CDR3 amino acids: CASREWTGTGGLGNQPQHF. For the CDR3, the DNA is TGTGCCAGCAGAGAATGGACCGGGACAGGGGGCCTCGGGAATCAGCCCCAGCATTTT.

This rearrangement joins TRBV9 to TRBJ1-1; a possible D gene is TRBD1 (5 bases). The CDR3 extends over 19 amino acids. Germline assignment: CDR1 SGDLS and CDR2 YYNGEE. The V and J ends lost 4 bases and 0 bases respectively, with 25 bases between them. CDR3 nucleotide sequence: TGTGCCAGCAGCCCTCTTGTAAGGGGACTTGCAGGGATGAACACTGAAGCTTTCTTT. Its translation is CASSPLVRGLAGMNTEAFF.

The rearrangement joins TRBV27 to TRBJ2-7, with 12 bases lining up with TRBD2. V dropped 7 bases and J dropped 5; count of bases not matched to a gene: 6. The CDR3 totals 14 residues. CDR1 is MNHEY, CDR2 SMNVEV, per germline (reference sequence). CDR3 in amino acids: CASTLLAGGDEQYF. CDR3 nucleotides: TGTGCCAGCACCTTACTAGCGGGAGGAGACGAGCAGTACTTC.

V usage is TRBV9 and J usage is TRBJ2-5; possible D gene TRBD1, 6 bases. The CDR3 spans 15 residues. Germline CDR1 is SGDLS and CDR2 is YYNGEE. V lost 0 bases and J 2 bases, leaving 11 bases between the germline ends. DNA for the CDR3: TGTGCCAGCAGCGTAGGAGGGACATCTCAAGAGACCCAGTACTTC. Amino acid sequence: CASSVGGTSQETQYF.

This clone was counted between two and nine times. V usage is TRBV7-3 and J usage is TRBJ2-1; D may be TRBD2 (6 bases). V was clipped by 5 bases and J by 9 bases, with 20 bases between them. The germline gives CDR1 SGHTA, CDR2 FQGTGA. The CDR3 is 15 amino acids. In DNA, the CDR3 is TGTGCCAGCAGCCCCACCATCCGGGGGAGTGGTGAGCAGTTCTTC. Its protein product is CASSPTIRGSGEQFF.

This clone appeared a single time. The chain couples TRBV9 to TRBJ2-1, with D maybe TRBD1 (5 bases). The length of the CDR3 is 15 residues. CDR1 and CDR2 (germline): SGDLS, YYNGEE. Trimming removed 0 bases at V and 0 bases at J, with 7 bases between. CDR3: CASSVGQSSYNEQFF. DNA for the CDR3: TGTGCCAGCAGCGTAGGACAGAGCTCCTACAATGAGCAGTTCTTC.

The chain combines TRBV5-1 with TRBJ1-6; 7 positions match TRBD1. Germline V gene sequence: CDR1 SGHRS, CDR2 YFSETQ. Trimming removed 4 bases from V and 7 bases from J; junction bases left unmatched: 11. The CDR3 is 16 residues long. CDR3 sequence (DNA): TGCGCCAGCAGCCCCAGAACCGGGACAGCCAATTCACCCCTCCACTTT. This encodes CASSPRTGTANSPLHF.

The V and J genes are TRBV6-5 and TRBJ2-3; D unclear. Germline values: CDR1 MNHEY, CDR2 SVGAGI. This CDR3 is built from 15 residues. V dropped 8 bases and J dropped 1 base, with 16 bases sitting between them. The CDR3 here is CASGTAKRGTDTQYF. DNA for the CDR3: TGTGCCAGCGGTACCGCTAAACGTGGCACAGATACGCAGTATTTT.

The V gene is TRBV4-3, the J gene TRBJ2-1; TRBD1 is a possible D gene (6 bases). The CDR3 extends over 15 amino acids. Trimming took off 1 base at V and 10 bases at J, with 17 bases between the two ends. Germline CDR1 and CDR2: LGHNA and YSLEER. CDR3 sequence: CASSQVGAGLWEQFF. Here the CDR3 DNA reads TGCGCCAGCAGCCAAGTGGGGGCAGGGTTATGGGAGCAGTTCTTC.

The chain is built from TRBV15 and TRBJ1-1; TRBD1 agrees at 7 bases. The CDR3 loop spans 19 amino acids. Germline CDR1 LNHNV, CDR2 YYDKDF (reference sequence). V was pared by 0 bases and J by 0 bases, with 13 bases of the junction left unmatched. For the CDR3, the DNA is TGTGCCACCAGCAGAGATACCCTAGCGACAGGGATCATGAACACTGAAGCTTTCTTT. As protein: CATSRDTLATGIMNTEAFF.

This clone is a singleton in its sample. The chain combines TRBV19 with TRBJ2-7; 11 bases match TRBD2. With 3 bases clipped from V and 1 base from J, the junction kept 2 bases outside the gene matches. The CDR3 contains 15 residues. Per germline, CDR1 LNHDA and CDR2 SQIVND (reference sequence). The CDR3 loop is CASSIRLAGSYEQYF. DNA of the CDR3: TGTGCCAGTAGTATTCGACTAGCGGGGTCCTACGAGCAGTACTTC.

The chain joins TRBV6-2 or TRBV6-3 to TRBJ1-2, with 7 bases identical to TRBD1. Germline lookup yields CDR1 MNHEY and CDR2 SVGEGT. The V gene end was trimmed by 5 bases and the J gene end by 0 bases; junction bases not matched to a gene: 3. This CDR3 is 14 amino acids long. Here the CDR3 reads CASSRTGANYGYTF. DNA of the CDR3: TGTGCCAGCAGTCGGACAGGAGCTAACTATGGCTACACCTTC.